This T cell receptor beta chain was sequenced for a study of identical twins. A universal primer site was added by template switching, and unique molecular identifiers were carried by the cDNA. TCRdb re-derived calls from the 5' RACE reads in MiXCR, one entry per CDR3 protein. Here the sample spans just under 550,000 distinct CDR3 sequences, approximately 14% being singletons. The CDR3 sequence is 15 residues long. V was trimmed by 1 base and J by 4 bases, leaving 12 bases between them. Germline V gene data show CDR1 as LGHDT and CDR2 as YNNKEL (reference sequence). These data were also reused for a study on yellow fever vaccine responses in identical twins. This second study says: The authors reported partly convergent, partly personalized vaccine responses in identical twins.

The receptor comes from a woman aged 18 to 35 in good health. V gene TRBV3-1 combines with J gene TRBJ2-3; D is ambiguous. Sequences were obtained from CD4+ T cells sorted from blood. CDR3 sequence: CASSQGPVVSDTQYF. In DNA form, the CDR3 reads TGTGCCAGCAGCCAAGGTCCAGTCGTCTCAGATACGCAGTATTTT.